This T cell receptor (beta chain) appears in the sequencing data of a study of response to subunit inactivated influenza vaccine. From the RT-PCR reads, TCRdb called clonotypes with MiXCR, one entry per CDR3 protein. The sample consists of more than 700,000 distinct CDR3 sequences, roughly 20% of them appearing once. This CDR3 contains 22 residues. Germline assignment: CDR1 KGHDR and CDR2 SFDVKD. The V gene lost 3 bases and the J gene lost 0 bases, with 29 bases spanning the gap. The sequence was collected from a man between 45 and 60 years old who received an inactivated influenza vaccine. The starting material was PBMCs from blood, obtained 5 to 6 days after vaccination. V and J are TRBV24-1 and TRBJ2-1; TRBD2 is a possible D gene (6 bases). The DNA for the CDR3 is TGTGCCACCAGTGATGGGACTTTGGGCAGGGTGGCAGACGGGAGCTCCTACAATGAGCAGTTCTTC. It yields the protein CATSDGTLGRVADGSSYNEQFF.